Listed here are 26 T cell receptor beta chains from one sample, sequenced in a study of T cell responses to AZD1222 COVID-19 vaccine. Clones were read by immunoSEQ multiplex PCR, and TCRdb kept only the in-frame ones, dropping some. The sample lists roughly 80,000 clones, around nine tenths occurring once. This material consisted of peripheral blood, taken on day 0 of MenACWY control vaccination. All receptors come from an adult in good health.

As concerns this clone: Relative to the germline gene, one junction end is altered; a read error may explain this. CDR3 protein: CASSLGAGAGETQYF. CDR3 DNA: TGTGCTAGCAGCTTAGGGGCGGGAGCGGGTGAGACCCAGTACTTC. This chain connects TRBV7-7 to TRBJ2-5, with 7 bases identical to TRBD2. Germline CDR1 SSHAT, CDR2 FNYEAQ (reference sequence). This CDR3 comprises 15 residues.

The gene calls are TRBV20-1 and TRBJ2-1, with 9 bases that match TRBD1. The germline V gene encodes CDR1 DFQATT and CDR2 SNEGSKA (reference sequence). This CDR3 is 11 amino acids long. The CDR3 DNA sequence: TGCAGCGCGGACAGGGGCAATGAGCAGTTCTTC. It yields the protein CSADRGNEQFF.

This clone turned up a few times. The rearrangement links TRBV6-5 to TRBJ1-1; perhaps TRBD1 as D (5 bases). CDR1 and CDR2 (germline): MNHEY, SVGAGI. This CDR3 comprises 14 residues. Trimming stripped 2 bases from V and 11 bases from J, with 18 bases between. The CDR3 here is CASSYTQGSMGAFF. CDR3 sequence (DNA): TGTGCCAGCAGTTACACCCAGGGCTCGATGGGGGCTTTCTTT.

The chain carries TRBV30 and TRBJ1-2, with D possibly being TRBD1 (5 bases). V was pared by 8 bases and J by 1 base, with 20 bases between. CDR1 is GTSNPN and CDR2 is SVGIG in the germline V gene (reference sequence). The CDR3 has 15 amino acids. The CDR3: CAAGVAGLSNYGYTF. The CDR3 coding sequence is TGTGCCGCCGGAGTGGCAGGGCTCAGTAACTATGGCTACACCTTC.

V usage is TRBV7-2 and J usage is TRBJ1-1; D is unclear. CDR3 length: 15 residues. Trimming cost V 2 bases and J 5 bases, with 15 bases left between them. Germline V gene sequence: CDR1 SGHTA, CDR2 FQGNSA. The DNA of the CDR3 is TGTGCCAGCAGCTTAAAAACCTTTGGAGGGACTGAAGCTTTCTTT. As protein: CASSLKTFGGTEAFF.

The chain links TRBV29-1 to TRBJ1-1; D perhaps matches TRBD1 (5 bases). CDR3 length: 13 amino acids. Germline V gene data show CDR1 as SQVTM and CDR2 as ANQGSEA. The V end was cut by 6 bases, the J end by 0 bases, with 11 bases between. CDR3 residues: CSVRQRLNTEAFF. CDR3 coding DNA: TGCAGCGTCCGACAGAGACTGAACACTGAAGCTTTCTTT. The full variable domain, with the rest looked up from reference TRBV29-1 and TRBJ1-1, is SAVISQKPSRDICQRGTSLTIQCQVDSQVTMMFWYRQQPGQSLTLIATANQGSEATYESGFVIDKFPISRPNLTFSTLTVSNMSPEDSSIYLCSVRQRLNTEAFFGQGTRLTVV.

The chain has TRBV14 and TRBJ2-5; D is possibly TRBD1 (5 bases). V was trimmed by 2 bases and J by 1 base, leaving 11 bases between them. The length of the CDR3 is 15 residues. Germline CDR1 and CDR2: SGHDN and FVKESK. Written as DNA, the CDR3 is TGTGCCAGCAGCCAACAACGCAGGGCCCAAGAGACCCAGTACTTC. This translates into CASSQQRRAQETQYF.

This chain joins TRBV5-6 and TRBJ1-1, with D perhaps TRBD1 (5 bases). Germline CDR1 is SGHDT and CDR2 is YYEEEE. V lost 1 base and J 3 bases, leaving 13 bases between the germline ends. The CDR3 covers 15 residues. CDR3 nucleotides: TGTGCCAGCAGCTTGTTTGACCAGGGATACACTGAAGCTTTCTTT. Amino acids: CASSLFDQGYTEAFF.

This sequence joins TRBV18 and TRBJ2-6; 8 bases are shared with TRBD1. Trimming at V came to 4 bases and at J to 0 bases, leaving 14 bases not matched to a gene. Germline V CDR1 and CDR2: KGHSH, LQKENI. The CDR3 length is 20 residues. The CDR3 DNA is TGTGCCAGCTCACTTATCCCTGACAGGGGCCTAGGCTCTGGGGCCAACGTCCTGACTTTC. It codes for CASSLIPDRGLGSGANVLTF.

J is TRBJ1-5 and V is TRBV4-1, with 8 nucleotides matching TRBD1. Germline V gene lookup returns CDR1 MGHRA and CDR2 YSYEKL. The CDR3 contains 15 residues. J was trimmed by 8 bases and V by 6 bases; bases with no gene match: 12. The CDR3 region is CASSLHGQGAEPQHF. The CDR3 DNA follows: TGCGCCAGCAGTCTCCACGGACAGGGTGCGGAGCCCCAGCATTTT.

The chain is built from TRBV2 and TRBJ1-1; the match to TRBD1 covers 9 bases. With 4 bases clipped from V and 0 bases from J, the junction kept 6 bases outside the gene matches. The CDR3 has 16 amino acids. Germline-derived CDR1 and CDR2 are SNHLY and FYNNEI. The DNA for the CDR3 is TGTGCCAGCAGTGGGGGGGACAGGGCACTGAACACTGAAGCTTTCTTT. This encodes CASSGGDRALNTEAFF.

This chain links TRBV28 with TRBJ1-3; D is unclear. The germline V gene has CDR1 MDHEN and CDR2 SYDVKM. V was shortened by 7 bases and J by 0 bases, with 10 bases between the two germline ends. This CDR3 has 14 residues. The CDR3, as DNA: TGTGCCAGCACCGTGGTGGGCTCTGGAAACACCATATATTTT. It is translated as CASTVVGSGNTIYF.

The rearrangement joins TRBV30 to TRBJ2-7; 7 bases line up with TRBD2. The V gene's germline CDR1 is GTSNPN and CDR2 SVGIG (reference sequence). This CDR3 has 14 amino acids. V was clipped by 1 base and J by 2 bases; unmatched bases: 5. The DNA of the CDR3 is TGTGCCTGGAGTGGGGCGGCGGGGGCCTACGAGCAGTACTTC. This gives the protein CAWSGAAGAYEQYF.

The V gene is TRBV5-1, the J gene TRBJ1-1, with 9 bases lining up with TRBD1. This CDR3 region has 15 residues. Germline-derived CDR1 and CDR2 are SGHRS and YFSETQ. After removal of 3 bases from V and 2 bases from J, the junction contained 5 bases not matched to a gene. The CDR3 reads CASSSQTGGNTEAFF. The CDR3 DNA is TGCGCCAGCAGCTCCCAGACAGGGGGAAACACTGAAGCTTTCTTT.

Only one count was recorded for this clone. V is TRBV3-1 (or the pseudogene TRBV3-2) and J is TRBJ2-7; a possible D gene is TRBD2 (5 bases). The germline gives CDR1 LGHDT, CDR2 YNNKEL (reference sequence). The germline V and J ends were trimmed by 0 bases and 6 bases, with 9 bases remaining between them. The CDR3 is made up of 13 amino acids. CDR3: CASSQDTRSEQYF. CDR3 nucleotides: TGTGCCAGCAGCCAAGACACTAGATCCGAGCAGTACTTC.

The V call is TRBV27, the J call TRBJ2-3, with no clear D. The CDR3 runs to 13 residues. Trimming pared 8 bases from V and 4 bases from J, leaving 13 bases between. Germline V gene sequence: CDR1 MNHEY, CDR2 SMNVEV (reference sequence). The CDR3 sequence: CASGMWSPDTQYF. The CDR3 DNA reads TGTGCCAGCGGGATGTGGAGCCCAGATACGCAGTATTTT.

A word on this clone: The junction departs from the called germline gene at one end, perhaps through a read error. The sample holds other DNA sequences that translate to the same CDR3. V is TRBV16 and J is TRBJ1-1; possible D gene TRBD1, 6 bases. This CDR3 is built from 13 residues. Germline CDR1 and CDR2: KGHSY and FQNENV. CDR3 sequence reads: CASSLDRNTEAFF. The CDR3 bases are TGTGCCAGCAGCCTTGACAGGAACACTGAAGCCTTCTTT.

The CDR3 region has the DNA TGCGCCAGCAGCCCGGGAGAGGGGAGGTCTGGCTACACCTTC. Protein: CASSPGEGRSGYTF. The chain employs TRBV5-1 and TRBJ1-2; D is perhaps TRBD1 (5 bases). Trimming removed 4 bases at V and 7 bases at J, with 17 bases between. The CDR3 runs to 14 residues. Per germline, CDR1 SGHRS and CDR2 YFSETQ.

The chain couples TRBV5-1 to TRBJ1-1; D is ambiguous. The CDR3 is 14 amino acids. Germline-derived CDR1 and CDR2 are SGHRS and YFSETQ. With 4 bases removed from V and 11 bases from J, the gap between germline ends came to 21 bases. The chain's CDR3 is CASSKTTGHFLAFF. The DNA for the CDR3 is TGCGCCAGCAGCAAAACCACGGGCCATTTTTTGGCTTTCTTT.

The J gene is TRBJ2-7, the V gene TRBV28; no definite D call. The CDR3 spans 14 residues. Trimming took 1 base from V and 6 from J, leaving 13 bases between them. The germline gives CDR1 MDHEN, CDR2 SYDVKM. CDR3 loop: CASSLSLIRSEQYF. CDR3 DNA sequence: TGTGCCAGCAGTTTATCCTTAATAAGGAGCGAGCAGTACTTC.

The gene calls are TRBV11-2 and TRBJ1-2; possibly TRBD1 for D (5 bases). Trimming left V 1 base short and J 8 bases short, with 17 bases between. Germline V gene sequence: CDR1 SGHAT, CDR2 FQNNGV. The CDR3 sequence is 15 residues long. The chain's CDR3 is CASSLVGVVGKGYTF. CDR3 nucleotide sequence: TGTGCCAGCAGCTTAGTAGGGGTGGTAGGGAAAGGCTACACCTTC.

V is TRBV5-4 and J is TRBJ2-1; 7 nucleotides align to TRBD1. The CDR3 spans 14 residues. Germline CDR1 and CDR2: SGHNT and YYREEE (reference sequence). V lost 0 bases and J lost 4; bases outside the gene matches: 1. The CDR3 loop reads CASSLGDRYNEQFF. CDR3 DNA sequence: TGTGCCAGCAGCTTGGGGGACAGATACAATGAGCAGTTCTTC.

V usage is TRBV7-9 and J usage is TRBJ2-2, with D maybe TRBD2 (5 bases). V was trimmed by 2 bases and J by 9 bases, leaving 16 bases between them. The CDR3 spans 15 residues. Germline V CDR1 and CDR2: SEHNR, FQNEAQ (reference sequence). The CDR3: CASSLSTRPPRELFF. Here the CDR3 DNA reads TGTGCCAGCAGCTTAAGTACTAGACCACCCCGGGAGCTGTTTTTT.

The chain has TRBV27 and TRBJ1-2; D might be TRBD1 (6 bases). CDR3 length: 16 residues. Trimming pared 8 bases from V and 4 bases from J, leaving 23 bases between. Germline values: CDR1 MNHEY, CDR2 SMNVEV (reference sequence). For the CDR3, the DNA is TGTGCCAGCGGTTCGACAGGTGACGCCCTCATCTATGGCTACACCTTC. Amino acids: CASGSTGDALIYGYTF.

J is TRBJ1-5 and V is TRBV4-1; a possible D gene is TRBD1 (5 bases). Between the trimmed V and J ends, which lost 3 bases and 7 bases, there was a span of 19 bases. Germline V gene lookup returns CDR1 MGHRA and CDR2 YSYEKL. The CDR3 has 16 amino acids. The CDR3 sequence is CASSHPFKGEGQPQHF. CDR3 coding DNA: TGCGCCAGCAGCCATCCGTTTAAAGGGGAGGGGCAGCCCCAGCATTTT.

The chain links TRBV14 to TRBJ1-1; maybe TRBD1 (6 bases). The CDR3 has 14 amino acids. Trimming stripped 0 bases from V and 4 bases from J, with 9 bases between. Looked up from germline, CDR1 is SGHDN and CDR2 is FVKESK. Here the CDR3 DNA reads TGTGCCAGCAGCCAAGACCTCAGGGGCACTGAAGCTTTCTTT. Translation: CASSQDLRGTEAFF.